The text below deals with one T cell receptor (beta chain). As yet, its antigen is unknown. This sample was included in a study of OX40 agonist ivuxolimab in advanced cancers. Overall study context: Treatment of patients was with ivuxolimab, an agonistic anti-OX40 (CD134) antibody.

Whole-study results and caveats: The study found that CD8+ T cells averaged more expanded clones than CD4+. At 0.1 to 3.0 mg/kg and by week 6, CD4+ and CD8+ T cells in the blood had expanded clonally.

The table came from immunoSEQ multiplex PCR; TCRdb's copy has only in-frame clones and leaves some out. Counted here are about 150,000 clones, 90% to 95% occurring once; the ten biggest clones make up about 0.3%. There are 14 residues in the CDR3. The V gene lost 3 bases and the J gene lost 2 bases, with 10 bases spanning the gap. CDR1 is SGHAT and CDR2 is FQNNGV in the germline V gene. The chain employs TRBV11-2 and TRBJ1-2; perhaps TRBD1 as D (5 bases). The sequences come from CD4+ or CD8+ T cells sorted from blood, collected in a trial of the OX40 agonist ivuxolimab. This clonotype was sampled from an adult with an advanced solid tumor such as melanoma, head and neck, liver or kidney cancer. The CDR3 DNA is TGTGCCAGCAGCTTGGTAGGGGAGAACTATGGCTACACCTTC. As protein: CASSLVGENYGYTF. Full variable domain (missing parts from reference TRBV11-2 and TRBJ1-2): EAGVAQSPRYKIIEKRQSVAFWCNPISGHATLYWYQQILGQGPKLLIQFQNNGVVDDSQLPKDRFSAERLKGVDSTLKIQPAKLEDSAVYLCASSLVGENYGYTFGSGTRLTVV.